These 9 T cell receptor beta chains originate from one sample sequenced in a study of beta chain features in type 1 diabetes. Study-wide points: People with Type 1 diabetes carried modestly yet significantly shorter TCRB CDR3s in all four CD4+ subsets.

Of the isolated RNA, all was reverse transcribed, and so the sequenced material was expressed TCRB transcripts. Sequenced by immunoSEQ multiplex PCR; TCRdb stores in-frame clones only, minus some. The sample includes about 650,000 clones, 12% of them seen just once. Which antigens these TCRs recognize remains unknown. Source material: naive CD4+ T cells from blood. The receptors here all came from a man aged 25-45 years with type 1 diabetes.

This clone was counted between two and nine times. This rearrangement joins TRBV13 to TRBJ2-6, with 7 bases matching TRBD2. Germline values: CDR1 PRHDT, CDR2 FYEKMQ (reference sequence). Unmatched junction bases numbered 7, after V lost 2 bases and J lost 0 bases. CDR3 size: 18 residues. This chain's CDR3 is CASSLTGGYSSGANVLTF. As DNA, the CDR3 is TGTGCCAGCAGCTTAACCGGGGGGTATTCCTCTGGGGCCAACGTCCTGACTTTC.

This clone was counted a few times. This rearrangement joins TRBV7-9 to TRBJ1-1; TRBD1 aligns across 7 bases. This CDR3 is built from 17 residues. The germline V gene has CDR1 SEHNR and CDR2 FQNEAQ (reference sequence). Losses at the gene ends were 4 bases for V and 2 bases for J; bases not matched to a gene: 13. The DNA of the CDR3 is TGTGCCAGCAGCTCCCAAGGGGGGGGACAGACCAACACTGAAGCTTTCTTT. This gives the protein CASSSQGGGQTNTEAFF.

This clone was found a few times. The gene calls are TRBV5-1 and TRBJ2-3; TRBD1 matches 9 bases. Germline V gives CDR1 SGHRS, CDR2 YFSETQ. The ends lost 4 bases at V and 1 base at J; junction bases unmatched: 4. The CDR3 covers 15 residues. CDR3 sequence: CASSLRDRGTDTQYF. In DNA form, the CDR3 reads TGCGCCAGCAGCCTCCGGGACAGGGGCACAGATACGCAGTATTTT.

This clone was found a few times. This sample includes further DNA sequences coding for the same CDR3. The CDR3 loop reads CSVRQDNQPQHF. The CDR3 DNA reads as TGCAGCGTTCGACAGGACAATCAGCCCCAGCATTTT. The gene calls are TRBV29-1 and TRBJ1-5; D possibly corresponds to TRBD1 (6 bases). Germline-derived CDR1 and CDR2 are SQVTM and ANQGSEA. The germline V and J ends were trimmed by 5 bases and 3 bases, with 8 bases remaining between them. The CDR3 covers 12 residues.

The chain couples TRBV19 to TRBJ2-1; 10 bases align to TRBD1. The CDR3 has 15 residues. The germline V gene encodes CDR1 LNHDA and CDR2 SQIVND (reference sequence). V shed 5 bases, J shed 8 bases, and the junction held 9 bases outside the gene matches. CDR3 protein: CASSFSGTGDHEQFF. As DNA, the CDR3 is TGTGCCAGTAGTTTCTCCGGGACAGGGGACCATGAGCAGTTCTTC.

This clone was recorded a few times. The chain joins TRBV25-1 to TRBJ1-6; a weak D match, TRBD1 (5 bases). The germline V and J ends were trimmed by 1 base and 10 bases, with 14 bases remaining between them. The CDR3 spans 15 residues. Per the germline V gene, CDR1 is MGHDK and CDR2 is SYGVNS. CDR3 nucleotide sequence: TGTGCCAGCAGTGAATGGCCGAGGGACGGCTCACCCCTCCACTTT. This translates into CASSEWPRDGSPLHF.

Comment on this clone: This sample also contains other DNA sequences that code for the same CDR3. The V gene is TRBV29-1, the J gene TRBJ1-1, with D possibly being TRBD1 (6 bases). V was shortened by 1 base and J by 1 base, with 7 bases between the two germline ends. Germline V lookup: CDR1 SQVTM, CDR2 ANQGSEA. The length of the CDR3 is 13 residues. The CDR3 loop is CSVEGTENTEAFF. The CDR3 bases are TGCAGCGTTGAAGGGACAGAGAACACTGAAGCTTTCTTT.

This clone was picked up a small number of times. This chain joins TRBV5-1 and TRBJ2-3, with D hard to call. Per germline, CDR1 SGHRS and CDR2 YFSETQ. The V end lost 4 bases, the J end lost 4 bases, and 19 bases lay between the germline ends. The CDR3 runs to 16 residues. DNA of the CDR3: TGCGCCAGCAGCATTGGACCAGGAAGGAGCGCAGATACGCAGTATTTT. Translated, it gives CASSIGPGRSADTQYF.

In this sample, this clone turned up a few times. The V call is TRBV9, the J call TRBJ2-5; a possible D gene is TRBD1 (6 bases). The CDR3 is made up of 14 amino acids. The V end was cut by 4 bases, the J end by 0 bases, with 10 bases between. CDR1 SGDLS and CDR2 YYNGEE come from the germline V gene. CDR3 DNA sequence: TGTGCCAGCAGCCCAGGGGCGTACCAAGAGACCCAGTACTTC. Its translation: CASSPGAYQETQYF.